The 28 T cell receptor beta chains reported below all come from one sample, sequenced in a study of blood T cell repertoires in COVID-19. Clones were read by immunoSEQ multiplex PCR, and TCRdb kept only the in-frame ones, dropping some. The data contain a few hundred thousand clones, approximately 90% of them singletons. The sample comprised peripheral blood. The receptors originated from an older woman with acute or convalescent COVID-19.

The CDR3 here is CASSPGDYSYEQYF. CDR3 nucleotides: TGTGCCAGCTCACCGGGGGACTACTCCTACGAGCAGTACTTC. The chain is built from TRBV18 and TRBJ2-7, with 7 bases that match TRBD2. The CDR3 runs to 14 residues. Trimming took 3 bases from V and 0 from J; bases not matched to a gene: 2. CDR1 is KGHSH and CDR2 is LQKENI in the germline V gene.

A word on this clone: The junction departs from germline at one end; a sequencing error may be responsible. The gene calls are TRBV15 and TRBJ1-5; TRBD1 aligns across 10 bases. The CDR3 consists of 15 residues. Germline V CDR1 and CDR2: LNHNV, YYDKDF (reference sequence). Here the CDR3 reads CATSRDRGLNQPQHF. CDR3 DNA sequence: TGTGCCACCAGCCGAGACAGGGGGCTTAATCAGCCCCAGCATTTT. Full variable domain (remainder filled in from reference TRBV15 and TRBJ1-5): DAMVIQNPRYQVTQFGKPVTLSCSQTLNHNVMYWYQQKSSQAPKLLFHYYDKDFNNEADTPDNFQSRRPNTSFCFLDIRSPGLGDTAMYLCATSRDRGLNQPQHFGDGTRLSIL.

The chain carries TRBV5-6 and TRBJ1-3; 7 positions agree with TRBD1. The CDR3 is made up of 14 amino acids. CDR1 SGHDT and CDR2 YYEEEE come from the germline V gene. Losses at the gene ends were 0 bases for V and 8 bases for J; bases not matched to a gene: 5. CDR3 loop: CASSLGQGEYTIYF. The CDR3 bases are TGTGCCAGCAGCTTGGGGCAGGGGGAATACACCATATATTTT.

The chain recombines TRBV9 with TRBJ1-4; the D is unclear. This CDR3 has 12 residues. The ends were cut back, 3 bases at V and 6 bases at J, with 6 bases in the middle. Germline V CDR1 and CDR2: SGDLS, YYNGEE. CDR3 coding DNA: TGTGCCAGCAGCGCACTAGATGAAAAACTGTTTTTT. Translated: CASSALDEKLFF. Together with reference TRBV9 and TRBJ1-4, the CDR3 gives the full variable domain: DSGVTQTPKHLITATGQRVTLRCSPRSGDLSVYWYQQSLDQGLQFLIQYYNGEERAKGNILERFSAQQFPDLHSELNLSSLELGDSALYFCASSALDEKLFFGSGTQLSVL.

The CDR3 region is CASSRLGLLAEGEQYF. The DNA for the CDR3 is TGTGCCAGTAGCCGGCTCGGACTACTAGCTGAGGGCGAGCAGTACTTC. J is TRBJ2-7 and V is TRBV19; the D gene is possibly TRBD2 (6 bases). Per germline, CDR1 LNHDA and CDR2 SQIVND (reference sequence). V was clipped by 6 bases and J by 6 bases, with 24 bases between them. There are 16 residues in the CDR3.

V gene TRBV2 combines with J gene TRBJ2-1, with 7 bases that match TRBD1. CDR3 length: 15 amino acids. From germline, CDR1 is SNHLY and CDR2 FYNNEI. With V trimmed by 6 bases and J by 1 base, 6 bases remained unmatched. The CDR3 is CASRARQGSYNEQFF. CDR3 DNA sequence: TGTGCCAGCAGGGCTAGACAGGGATCCTACAATGAGCAGTTCTTC.

This CDR3 is CASGGLTPTDTQYF. The CDR3 DNA is TGTGCCAGCGGGGGACTGACACCCACAGATACGCAGTATTTT. The chain joins TRBV6-5 to TRBJ2-3; TRBD2 is a possible D gene (6 bases). The V gene's germline CDR1 is MNHEY and CDR2 SVGAGI. The length of the CDR3 is 14 residues. V was cut by 8 bases and J by 2 bases, with 14 bases left in between.

This sequence joins TRBV3-1 (or the pseudogene TRBV3-2) and TRBJ1-2; the D gene is possibly TRBD1 (6 bases). Germline V gene sequence: CDR1 LGHDT, CDR2 YNNKEL (reference sequence). With 4 bases removed from V and 5 bases from J, the gap between germline ends came to 11 bases. This CDR3 has 13 amino acids. The CDR3 DNA follows: TGTGCCAGCAGCCTCGGGACAAAATATGGCTACACCTTC. This codes for CASSLGTKYGYTF.

The chain is built from TRBV19 and TRBJ2-7; 7 bases align to TRBD2. This CDR3 is built from 15 residues. Looked up from germline, CDR1 is LNHDA and CDR2 is SQIVND (reference sequence). V lost 5 bases, J lost 2 bases, and 9 bases stayed unmatched. CDR3 sequence reads: CASSPGPSGTYEQYF. DNA of the CDR3: TGTGCCAGTAGTCCAGGGCCTAGCGGTACCTACGAGCAGTACTTC. The entire variable domain, with the rest obtained from reference TRBV19 and TRBJ2-7, is as follows: DGGITQSPKYLFRKEGQNVTLSCEQNLNHDAMYWYRQDPGQGLRLIYYSQIVNDFQKGDIAEGYSVSREKKESFPLTVTSAQKNPTAFYLCASSPGPSGTYEQYFGPGTRLTVT.

The chain couples TRBV28 to TRBJ2-5, with a weak D call TRBD1 (6 bases). V was trimmed by 5 bases and J by 4 bases, leaving 20 bases between them. Per the germline V gene, CDR1 is MDHEN and CDR2 is SYDVKM. The CDR3 totals 16 residues. CDR3 residues: CASSQGRQLNRETQYF. In DNA, the CDR3 is TGTGCCAGCAGTCAGGGGAGACAGCTAAACCGAGAGACCCAGTACTTC. Supplemented by reference TRBV28 and TRBJ2-5, the full variable domain reads DVKVTQSSRYLVKRTGEKVFLECVQDMDHENMFWYRQDPGLGLRLIYFSYDVKMKEKGDIPEGYSVSREKKERFSLILESASTNQTSMYLCASSQGRQLNRETQYFGPGTRLLVL.

The chain carries TRBV3-1 (or the pseudogene TRBV3-2) and TRBJ1-2; D gene uncertain. There are 12 residues in the CDR3. CDR1 and CDR2 (germline): LGHDT, YNNKEL (reference sequence). Trimming removed 0 bases from V and 4 bases from J, with 3 bases in between. CDR3 coding DNA: TGTGCCAGCAGCCAAGACCGCTATGGCTACACCTTC. Translation: CASSQDRYGYTF.

V usage is TRBV7-3 and J usage is TRBJ2-3, with D possibly matching TRBD1 (6 bases). The CDR3 covers 15 residues. Germline lookup yields CDR1 SGHTA and CDR2 FQGTGA. The germline V and J ends were trimmed by 2 bases and 2 bases, with 11 bases remaining between them. Here the CDR3 reads CASSLLTGSTDTQYF. DNA of the CDR3: TGTGCCAGCAGCTTACTAACAGGGTCCACAGATACGCAGTATTTT.

This clone was counted a few times. The genes are TRBV6-1 and TRBJ2-5; TRBD2 agrees at 7 bases. The CDR3 has 15 amino acids. J gave up 4 bases and V 2 bases, and 7 bases lay outside the gene matches. The germline CDR1 and CDR2 sequences are MNHNS and SASEGT. CDR3 nucleotide sequence: TGTGCCAGCAGTGAACTAGGGAGGGTGGGAGAGACCCAGTACTTC. It specifies CASSELGRVGETQYF.

This chain joins TRBV15 and TRBJ2-5, with a weak D call TRBD1 (6 bases). The V gene lost 4 bases and the J gene lost 5 bases, with 11 bases spanning the gap. Germline CDR1 is LNHNV and CDR2 is YYDKDF (reference sequence). CDR3 length: 13 residues. CDR3 sequence (DNA): TGTGCCACCAGCACGGGACATTCGGAGACCCAGTACTTC. The encoded protein is CATSTGHSETQYF.

This clone has just a few counts. The rearrangement uses TRBV28 and TRBJ1-1; D gene uncertain. Trimming took off 1 base at V and 6 bases at J, with 9 bases between the two ends. Germline V CDR1 and CDR2: MDHEN, SYDVKM. The CDR3 consists of 13 residues. This CDR3 is CASSLSRRSEAFF. CDR3 coding DNA: TGTGCCAGCAGTTTATCGAGGAGGTCTGAAGCTTTCTTT.

The CDR3 DNA sequence: TGTGCCAGCAGCCAATTTAAGAGGGATGAAGCTTTCTTT. Translation: CASSQFKRDEAFF. The chain has TRBV16 and TRBJ1-1; no clear D gene. CDR3 length: 13 amino acids. Germline assignment: CDR1 KGHSY and CDR2 FQNENV. The V gene lost 1 base and the J gene lost 7 bases, with 10 bases spanning the gap.

The genes are TRBV7-2 and TRBJ2-7, with 10 nucleotides matching TRBD2. V gave up 5 bases and J gave up 1 base; unmatched junction bases: 11. This CDR3 has 17 residues. The germline CDR1 and CDR2 sequences are SGHTA and FQGNSA. CDR3 DNA sequence: TGTGCCAGCAGCCAGGGACTAGCGATCTGGGAATCCTACGAGCAGTACTTC. Translation: CASSQGLAIWESYEQYF.

The J gene is TRBJ2-3, the V gene TRBV5-6, with 8 bases matching TRBD2. J was trimmed by 0 bases and V by 0 bases; bases with no gene match: 3. This CDR3 is built from 16 residues. Germline V gene sequence: CDR1 SGHDT, CDR2 YYEEEE. The CDR3 loop is CASSLAREGSTDTQYF. The DNA for the CDR3 is TGTGCCAGCAGCTTGGCCCGGGAGGGGAGCACAGATACGCAGTATTTT. Based on the CDR3 plus reference TRBV5-6 and TRBJ2-3, the full variable domain is DAGVTQSPTHLIKTRGQQVTLRCSPKSGHDTVSWYQQALGQGPQFIFQYYEEEERQRGNFPDRFSGHQFPNYSSELNVNALLLGDSALYLCASSLAREGSTDTQYFGPGTRLTVL.

V usage is TRBV4-1 and J usage is TRBJ2-1, with TRBD2 matching over 7 bases. Germline lookup yields CDR1 MGHRA and CDR2 YSYEKL. There are 16 residues in the CDR3. The V gene end was trimmed by 2 bases and the J gene end by 2 bases; junction bases not matched to a gene: 6. The CDR3 sequence is CASSQSGGITYNEQFF. The CDR3 nucleotides read TGCGCCAGCAGCCAATCCGGGGGGATTACCTACAATGAGCAGTTCTTC.

The V and J genes are TRBV5-1 and TRBJ2-7; 7 bases are shared with TRBD1. This CDR3 has 16 residues. The germline CDR1 and CDR2 sequences are SGHRS and YFSETQ. The ends lost 0 bases at V and 0 bases at J; junction bases unmatched: 6. The CDR3 loop reads CASSLEGQMPSYEQYF. The CDR3 nucleotides read TGCGCCAGCAGCTTGGAGGGACAGATGCCCTCCTACGAGCAGTACTTC.

V and J are TRBV30 and TRBJ1-1; D is unresolved. Between the trimmed V and J ends, which lost 2 bases and 7 bases, there was a span of 8 bases. Germline CDR1 reads GTSNPN; CDR2 reads SVGIG (reference sequence). The CDR3 extends over 11 amino acids. The CDR3 loop is CAWSPQIEAFF. For the CDR3, the DNA is TGTGCCTGGAGTCCTCAGATTGAAGCTTTCTTT.

The chain is built from TRBV6-6 and TRBJ1-1; D is unresolved. This CDR3 contains 11 residues. Per germline, CDR1 MNHNY and CDR2 SVGAGI (reference sequence). The ends were cut back, 5 bases at V and 5 bases at J, with 6 bases in the middle. CDR3 coding DNA: TGTGCCAGCAGTCCCGGTACTGAAGCTTTCTTT. Its translation is CASSPGTEAFF.

This sequence joins TRBV10-3 and TRBJ1-5, with TRBD1 as a possible D gene (5 bases). Germline values: CDR1 ENHRY, CDR2 SYGVKD. The CDR3 contains 15 residues. V lost 3 bases and J lost 2, with 11 bases in between. The CDR3 loop reads CAISDGRGRNQPQHF. The CDR3 nucleotides read TGTGCCATCAGTGATGGTAGGGGTCGCAATCAGCCCCAGCATTTT.

The V and J genes are TRBV4-2 and TRBJ1-2; no clear D gene. The CDR3 contains 15 residues. Looked up from germline, CDR1 is LGHNA and CDR2 is YNFKEQ. Trimming left V 0 bases short and J 0 bases short, with 8 bases between. The CDR3 DNA reads as TGTGCCAGCAGCCAAGAAGACTTGCCTAACTATGGCTACACCTTC. This sequence encodes CASSQEDLPNYGYTF.

V and J are TRBV18 and TRBJ1-2; maybe TRBD1 (5 bases). Germline-derived CDR1 and CDR2 are KGHSH and LQKENI. The germline V and J ends were trimmed by 2 bases and 6 bases, with 7 bases remaining between them. The CDR3 covers 12 residues. CDR3 coding DNA: TGTGCCAGCTCACCAGCACAGGATGGCTACACCTTC. It codes for CASSPAQDGYTF.

CDR3 DNA sequence: TGTGCCAGCAGAACAGGGAGTACTGAAGCTTTCTTT. Its protein product is CASRTGSTEAFF. This chain links TRBV28 with TRBJ1-1; D is perhaps TRBD1 (6 bases). CDR1 and CDR2 from the germline V gene are MDHEN and SYDVKM. V was trimmed by 6 bases and J by 5 bases, leaving 10 bases between them. This CDR3 is 12 amino acids long.

The gene calls are TRBV5-5 and TRBJ1-1; a possible D gene is TRBD1 (5 bases). The CDR3 covers 15 residues. Germline V lookup: CDR1 SGHKS, CDR2 YYEKEE (reference sequence). Trimming cost V 4 bases and J 4 bases, with 17 bases left between them. CDR3 residues: CASSRTAQGSTEAFF. The CDR3 coding sequence is TGTGCCAGCAGCCGAACCGCTCAGGGATCCACTGAAGCTTTCTTT.

This chain connects TRBV7-9 to TRBJ1-1, with a possible D match to TRBD1 (6 bases). The CDR3 loop spans 14 amino acids. Trimming cost V 1 base and J 3 bases, with 9 bases left between them. The germline V gene has CDR1 SEHNR and CDR2 FQNEAQ (reference sequence). CDR3 nucleotide sequence: TGTGCCAGCAGCTTAGTCGCAGGGGACACTGAAGCTTTCTTT. Its translation: CASSLVAGDTEAFF.